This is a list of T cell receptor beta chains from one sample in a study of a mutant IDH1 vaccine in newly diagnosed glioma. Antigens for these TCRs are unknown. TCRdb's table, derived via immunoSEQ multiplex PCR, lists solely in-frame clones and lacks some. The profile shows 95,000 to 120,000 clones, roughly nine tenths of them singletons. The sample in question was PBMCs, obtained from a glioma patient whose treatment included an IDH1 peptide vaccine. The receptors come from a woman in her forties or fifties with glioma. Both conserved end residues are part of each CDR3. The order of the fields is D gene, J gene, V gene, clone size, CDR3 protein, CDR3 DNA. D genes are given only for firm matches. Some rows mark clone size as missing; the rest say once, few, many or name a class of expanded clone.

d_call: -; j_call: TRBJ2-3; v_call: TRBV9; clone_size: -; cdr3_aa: CASSVSGKVDTQYF; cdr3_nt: TGTGCCAGCAGCGTGTCCGGGAAGGTAGATACGCAGTATTTT
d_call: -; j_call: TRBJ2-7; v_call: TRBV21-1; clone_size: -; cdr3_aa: CASSNGQGRGYEQYF; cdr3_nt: TGTGCCAGCAGCAACGGACAGGGGAGGGGTTACGAGCAGTACTTC
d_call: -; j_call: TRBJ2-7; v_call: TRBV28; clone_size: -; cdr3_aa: CASSFDSYEQYF; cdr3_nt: TGTGCCAGCAGTTTCGATTCCTACGAGCAGTACTTC
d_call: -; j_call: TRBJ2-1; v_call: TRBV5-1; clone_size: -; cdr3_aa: CASSEEGNEQFF; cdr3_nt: TGCGCCAGCAGCGAGGAGGGCAATGAGCAGTTCTTC
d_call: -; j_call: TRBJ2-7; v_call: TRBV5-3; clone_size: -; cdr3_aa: CARSFWGIF; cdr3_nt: TGTGCCAGAAGCTTTTGGGGGATATTC
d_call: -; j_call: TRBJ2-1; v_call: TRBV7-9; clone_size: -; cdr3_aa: CASTQSSGRGYNEQFF; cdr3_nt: TGTGCCAGCACCCAGAGTTCGGGCAGGGGTTACAATGAGCAGTTCTTC
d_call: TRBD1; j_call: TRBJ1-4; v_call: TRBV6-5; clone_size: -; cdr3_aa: CASRRTGGIEKLFF; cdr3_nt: TGTGCCAGCAGGAGGACAGGGGGAATTGAAAAACTGTTTTTT
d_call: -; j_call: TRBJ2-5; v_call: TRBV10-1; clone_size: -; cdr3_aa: CASSEEPGPKETQYF; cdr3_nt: TGCGCCAGCAGTGAAGAGCCGGGGCCTAAAGAGACCCAGTACTTC
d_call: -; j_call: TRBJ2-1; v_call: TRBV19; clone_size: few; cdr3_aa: CASGALSSYNEQFF; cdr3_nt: TGTGCCAGTGGGGCACTGAGCTCCTACAATGAGCAGTTCTTC
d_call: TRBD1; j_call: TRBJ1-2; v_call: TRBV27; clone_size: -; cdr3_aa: CASSLSTGGGYGYTF; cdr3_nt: TGTGCCAGCAGTTTATCGACAGGGGGCGGCTATGGCTACACCTTC
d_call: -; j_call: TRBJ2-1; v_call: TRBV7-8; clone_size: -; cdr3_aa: CASSGLRSLTDNEQFF; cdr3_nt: TGTGCCAGCAGCGGATTGAGGTCCCTTACCGACAATGAGCAGTTCTTC
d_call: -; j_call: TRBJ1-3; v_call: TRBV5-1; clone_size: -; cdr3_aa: CASSSQGAGNTIYF; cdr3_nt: TGCGCCAGCAGCTCGCAGGGTGCTGGAAACACCATATATTTT
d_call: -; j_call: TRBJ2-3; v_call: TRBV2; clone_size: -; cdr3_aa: CASSPLVGQTDTQYF; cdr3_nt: TGTGCCAGCAGCCCTTTGGTGGGTCAGACAGATACGCAGTATTTT
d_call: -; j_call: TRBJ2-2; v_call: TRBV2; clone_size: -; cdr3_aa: CASSARAGGTGELFF; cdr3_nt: TGTGCCAGCAGTGCCAGGGCCGGTGGCACCGGGGAGCTGTTTTTT
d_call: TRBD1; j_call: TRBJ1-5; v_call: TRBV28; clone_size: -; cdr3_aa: CASQIGTGRAAQHF; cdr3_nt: TGTGCCAGCCAGATCGGGACAGGGCGTGCGGCCCAGCATTTT
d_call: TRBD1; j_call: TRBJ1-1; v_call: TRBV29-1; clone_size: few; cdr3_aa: CSVGQGLNTEAFF; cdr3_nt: TGCAGCGTTGGACAGGGTCTGAACACTGAAGCTTTCTTT
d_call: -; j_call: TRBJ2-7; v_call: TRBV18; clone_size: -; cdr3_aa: CASSPNPGWEGEQYF; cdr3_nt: TGTGCCAGCTCTCCCAACCCGGGTTGGGAAGGAGAGCAGTACTTC
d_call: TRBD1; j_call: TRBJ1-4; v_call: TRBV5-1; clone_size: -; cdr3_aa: CASSADRAKLFF; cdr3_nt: TGCGCCAGCAGCGCGGACAGGGCGAAACTGTTTTTT
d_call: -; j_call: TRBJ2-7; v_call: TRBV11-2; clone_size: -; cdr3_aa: CASSLATGAGGIYEQYF; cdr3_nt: TGTGCCAGCAGCTTAGCTACCGGGGCAGGGGGGATCTACGAGCAGTACTTC
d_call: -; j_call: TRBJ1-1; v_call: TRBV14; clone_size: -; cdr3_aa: CASSQVRATEAFF; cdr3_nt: TGTGCCAGCAGCCAGGTCCGGGCCACTGAAGCTTTCTTT
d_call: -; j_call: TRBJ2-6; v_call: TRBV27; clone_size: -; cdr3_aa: CASSLTGGAGANVLTF; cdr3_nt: TGTGCCAGCAGTCTCACGGGGGGCGCTGGGGCCAACGTCCTGACTTTC
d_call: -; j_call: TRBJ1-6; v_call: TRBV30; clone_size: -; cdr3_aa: CAWSLSRGRNSPLHF; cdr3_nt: TGTGCCTGGAGTTTATCCCGGGGGCGAAACTCACCCCTCCACTTT
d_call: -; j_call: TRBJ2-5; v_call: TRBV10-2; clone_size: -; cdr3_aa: CASSEFRGVETQYF; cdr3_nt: TGCGCCAGCAGTGAATTCAGGGGGGTGGAGACCCAGTACTTC
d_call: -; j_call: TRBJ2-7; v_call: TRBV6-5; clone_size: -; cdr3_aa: CASRDSYEQYF; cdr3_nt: TGTGCCAGCCGCGACAGCTACGAGCAGTACTTC
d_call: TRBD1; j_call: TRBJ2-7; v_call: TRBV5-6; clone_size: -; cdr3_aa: CASSLRPGDRDSYEQYF; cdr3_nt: TGTGCCAGCAGCTTGAGGCCGGGGGACAGGGACTCCTACGAGCAGTACTTC
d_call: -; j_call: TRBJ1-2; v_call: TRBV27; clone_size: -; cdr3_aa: CASSLDIGRIDGYTF; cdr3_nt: TGTGCCAGCAGTTTAGATATAGGGAGGATCGATGGCTACACCTTC
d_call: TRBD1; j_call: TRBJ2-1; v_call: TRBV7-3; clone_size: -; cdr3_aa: CASSGGDRGFNEQFF; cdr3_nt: TGTGCCAGCAGCGGCGGGGACAGGGGCTTCAATGAGCAGTTCTTC
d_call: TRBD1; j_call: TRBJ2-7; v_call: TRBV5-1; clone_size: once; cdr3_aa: CASSPGQGALNEQYF; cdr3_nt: TGCGCCAGCAGCCCGGGACAGGGGGCGCTTAACGAGCAGTACTTC
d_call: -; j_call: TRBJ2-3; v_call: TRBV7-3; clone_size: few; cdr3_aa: CASSLGQGISSTDTQYF; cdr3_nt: TGTGCCAGCAGCTTAGGGCAGGGGATATCTAGCACAGATACGCAGTATTTT
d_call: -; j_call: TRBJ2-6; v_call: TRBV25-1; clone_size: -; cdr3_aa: CASSARDSGANVLTF; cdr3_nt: TGTGCCAGCAGCGCCCGTGACTCTGGGGCCAACGTCCTGACTTTC
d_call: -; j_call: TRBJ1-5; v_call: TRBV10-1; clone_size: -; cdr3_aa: CARNGGHDNQPQHF; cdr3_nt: TGCGCCAGGAACGGGGGGCATGACAATCAGCCCCAGCATTTT
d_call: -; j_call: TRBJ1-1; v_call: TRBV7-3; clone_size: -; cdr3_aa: CASSEQGLNTEAFF; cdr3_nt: TGTGCCAGCAGCGAGCAGGGCCTGAACACTGAAGCTTTCTTT
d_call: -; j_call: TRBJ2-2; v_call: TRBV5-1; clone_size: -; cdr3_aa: CASSRSGTGELFF; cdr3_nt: TGCGCCAGCAGCAGGAGCGGTACCGGGGAGCTGTTTTTT
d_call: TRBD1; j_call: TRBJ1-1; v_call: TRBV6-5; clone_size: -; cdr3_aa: CASSGRGRWTEAFF; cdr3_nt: TGTGCCAGCAGTGGGAGGGGGCGGTGGACTGAAGCTTTCTTT
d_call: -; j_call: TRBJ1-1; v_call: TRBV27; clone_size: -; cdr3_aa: CASSFSMNTEAFF; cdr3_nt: TGTGCCAGCAGTTTTAGCATGAACACTGAAGCTTTCTTT
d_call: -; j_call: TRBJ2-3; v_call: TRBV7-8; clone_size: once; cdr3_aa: CASSLGHQGNTQYF; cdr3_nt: TGTGCCAGCAGCTTAGGTCATCAGGGGAATACGCAGTATTTT
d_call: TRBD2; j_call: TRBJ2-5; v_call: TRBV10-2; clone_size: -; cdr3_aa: CASSEGLAGGPYQETQYF; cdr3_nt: TGCGCCAGCAGTGAGGGGCTAGCGGGAGGACCCTACCAAGAGACCCAGTACTTC
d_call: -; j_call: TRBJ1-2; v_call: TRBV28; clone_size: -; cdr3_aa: CASSHPRQYGYTF; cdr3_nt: TGTGCCAGCAGCCATCCCCGACAGTATGGCTACACCTTC
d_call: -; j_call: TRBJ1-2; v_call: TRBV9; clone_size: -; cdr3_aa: CASSSRTANYGYTF; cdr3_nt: TGTGCCAGCAGCTCTCGGACAGCTAACTATGGCTACACCTTC
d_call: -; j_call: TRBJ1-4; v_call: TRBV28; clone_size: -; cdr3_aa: CASGRGDNEKLFF; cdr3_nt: TGTGCCAGCGGGAGGGGGGACAATGAAAAACTGTTTTTT